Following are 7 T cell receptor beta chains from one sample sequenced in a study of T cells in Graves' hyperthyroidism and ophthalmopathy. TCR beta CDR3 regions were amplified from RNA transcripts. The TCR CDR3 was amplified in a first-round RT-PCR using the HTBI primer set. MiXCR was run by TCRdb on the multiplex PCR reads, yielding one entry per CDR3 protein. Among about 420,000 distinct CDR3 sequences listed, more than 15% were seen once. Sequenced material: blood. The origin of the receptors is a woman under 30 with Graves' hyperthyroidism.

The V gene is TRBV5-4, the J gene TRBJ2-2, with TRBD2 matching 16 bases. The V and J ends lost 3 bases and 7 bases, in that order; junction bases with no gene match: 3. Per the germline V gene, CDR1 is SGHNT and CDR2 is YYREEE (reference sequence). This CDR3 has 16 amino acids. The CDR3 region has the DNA TGTGCCAGCAGCTCGGGACTAGCGGGAGGGAACGGGGAGCTGTTTTTT. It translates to CASSSGLAGGNGELFF. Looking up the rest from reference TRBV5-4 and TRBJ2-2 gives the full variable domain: ETGVTQSPTHLIKTRGQQVTLRCSSQSGHNTVSWYQQALGQGPQFIFQYYREEENGRGNFPPRFSGLQFPNYSSELNVNALELDDSALYLCASSSGLAGGNGELFFGEGSRLTVL.

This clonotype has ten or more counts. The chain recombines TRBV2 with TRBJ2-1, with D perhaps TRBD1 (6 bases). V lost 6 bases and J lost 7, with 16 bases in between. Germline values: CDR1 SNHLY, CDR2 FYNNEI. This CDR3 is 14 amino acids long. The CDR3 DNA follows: TGTGCCAGCAGAAAGAAGGGGGTCGGGAATGAGCAGTTCTTC. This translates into CASRKKGVGNEQFF.

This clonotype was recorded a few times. The CDR3 DNA reads TGTGCCACCAGTGGGACTAGGACGACGGGTGAGCAGTTCTTC. This gives the protein CATSGTRTTGEQFF. The chain couples TRBV24-1 to TRBJ2-1; TRBD2 matches at 7 bases. Germline lookup yields CDR1 KGHDR and CDR2 SFDVKD. CDR3 size: 14 residues. Trimming removed 5 bases from V and 9 bases from J; junction bases left unmatched: 9.

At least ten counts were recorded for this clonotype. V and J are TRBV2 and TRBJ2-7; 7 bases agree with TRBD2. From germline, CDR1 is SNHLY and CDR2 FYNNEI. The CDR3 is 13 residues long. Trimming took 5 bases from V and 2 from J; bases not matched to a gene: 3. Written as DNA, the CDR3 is TGTGCCAGCAGTAGGGAGGGGCCCTACGAGCAGTACTTC. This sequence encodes CASSREGPYEQYF.

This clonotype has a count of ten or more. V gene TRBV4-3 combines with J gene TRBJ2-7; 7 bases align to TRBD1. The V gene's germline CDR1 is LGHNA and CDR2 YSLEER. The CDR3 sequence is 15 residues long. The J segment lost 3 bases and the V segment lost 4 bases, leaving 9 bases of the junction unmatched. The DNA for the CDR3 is TGCGCCAGCAGCCTAGACAGGGACAGTCGCTACGAGCAGTACTTC. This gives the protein CASSLDRDSRYEQYF.

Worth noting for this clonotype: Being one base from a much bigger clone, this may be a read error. CDR3 loop: CASSELTSGGPLQFF. CDR3 coding DNA: TGTGCCAGCAGTGAGTTGACTAGCGGGGGCCCTCTGCAGTTCTTC. J is TRBJ2-1 and V is TRBV2, with 12 positions matching TRBD2. CDR3 size: 15 residues. With V trimmed by 3 bases and J by 12 bases, 9 bases remained unmatched. The germline gives CDR1 SNHLY, CDR2 FYNNEI.

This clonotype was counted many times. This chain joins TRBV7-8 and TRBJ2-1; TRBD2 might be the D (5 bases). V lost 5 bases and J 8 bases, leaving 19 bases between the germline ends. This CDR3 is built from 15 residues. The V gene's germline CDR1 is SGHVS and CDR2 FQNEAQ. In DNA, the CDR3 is TGTGCCAGCAGCCTATCACCTACGGGGAGCTATGAGCAGTTCTTC. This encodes CASSLSPTGSYEQFF.